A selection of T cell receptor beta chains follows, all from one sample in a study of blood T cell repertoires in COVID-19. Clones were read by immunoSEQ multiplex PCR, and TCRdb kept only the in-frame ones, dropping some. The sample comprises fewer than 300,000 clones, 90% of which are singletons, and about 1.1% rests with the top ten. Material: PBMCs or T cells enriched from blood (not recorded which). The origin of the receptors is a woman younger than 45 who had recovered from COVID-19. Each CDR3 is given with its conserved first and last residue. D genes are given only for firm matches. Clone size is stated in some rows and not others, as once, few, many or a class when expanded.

DNA: TGTGCCAGCAGTTTTGTGAGCGGAATCCAGTACTTC
CDR3: CASSFVSGIQYF
V: TRBV28
D: NA
size: NA
J: TRBJ2-7

DNA: TGTGCCAGCACAGAAGGTCTAGCGGGCCATGAGCAGTTCTTC
CDR3: CASTEGLAGHEQFF
V: TRBV2
D: TRBD2
size: NA
J: TRBJ2-1

DNA: TGTGCCACCAGCATACCCGGGACTAGCAGAGACAATGAGCAGTTCTTC
CDR3: CATSIPGTSRDNEQFF
V: TRBV15
D: TRBD2
size: NA
J: TRBJ2-1

DNA: TGTGCCAGCAGCTCGAGGGGTCGGGACACCTCCTACGAGCAGTACTTC
CDR3: CASSSRGRDTSYEQYF
V: TRBV7-9
D: NA
size: NA
J: TRBJ2-7

DNA: TGTGCCAGCAGCTTTCAGGCCAGCACAGATACGCAGTATTTT
CDR3: CASSFQASTDTQYF
V: TRBV11-1
D: NA
size: NA
J: TRBJ2-3

DNA: TGCGCCAGCAGCTTGGGGCGGGAGGGCCTTGACGAGCAGTACTTC
CDR3: CASSLGREGLDEQYF
V: TRBV5-1
D: TRBD2
size: NA
J: TRBJ2-7

DNA: TGTGCCTGGACGACACCTGGAAACACCATATATTTT
CDR3: CAWTTPGNTIYF
V: TRBV30
D: NA
size: NA
J: TRBJ1-3

DNA: TGTGCCAGCAGCTTAGACATCTCCTATGGCTACACCTTC
CDR3: CASSLDISYGYTF
V: TRBV7-2
D: NA
size: once
J: TRBJ1-2

DNA: TGTGCCAGCAGCCCGGACAGGGGGAGCAAAAACATTCAGTACTTC
CDR3: CASSPDRGSKNIQYF
V: TRBV7-9
D: TRBD1
size: NA
J: TRBJ2-4

DNA: TGTGCCAGCAGCTGGTTCGGGGGGGTTCAAGAGACCCAGTACTTC
CDR3: CASSWFGGVQETQYF
V: TRBV7-2
D: TRBD2
size: NA
J: TRBJ2-5